The 5 T cell receptor beta chains below come from one sample, sequenced in a study of T cell responses to AZD1222 COVID-19 vaccine. Using immunoSEQ multiplex PCR, the repertoire was profiled, and TCRdb retains in-frame clones only, with some absent. The sample yields 55,000 to 65,000 clones, over 65% seen once. Specimen: peripheral blood, collected 28 days after the second AZD1222 dose. These receptors all stem from an adult who received the AZD1222 COVID-19 vaccine.

This CDR3 reads CASSFSQMSYEQYF. The CDR3 DNA is TGTGCCAGCAGCTTCTCCCAGATGTCCTACGAGCAGTACTTC. The gene calls are TRBV7-2 and TRBJ2-7; D is unresolved. Germline CDR1 SGHTA, CDR2 FQGNSA. There are 14 residues in the CDR3. Trimming cost V 3 bases and J 1 base, with 10 bases left between them.

The chain uses TRBV19 and TRBJ1-1; D is ambiguous. The CDR3 covers 14 residues. The V end was cut by 3 bases, the J end by 0 bases, with 8 bases between. The germline gives CDR1 LNHDA, CDR2 SQIVND (reference sequence). The CDR3 region is CASSIWPLNTEAFF. The CDR3 DNA is TGTGCCAGTAGTATTTGGCCTTTGAACACTGAAGCTTTCTTT.

This chain connects TRBV19 to TRBJ1-4, with 7 bases fitting TRBD1. J gave up 10 bases and V 10 bases, and 15 bases lay outside the gene matches. This CDR3 region has 14 residues. CDR1 and CDR2 from the germline V gene are LNHDA and SQIVND (reference sequence). The CDR3 DNA follows: TGTGCCACAGCGGCTACTCTGGGACAGCCAAAACTGTTTTTT. Translating it yields CATAATLGQPKLFF.

The chain has TRBV28 and TRBJ1-5; TRBD1 might be the D (5 bases). The CDR3 is made up of 16 amino acids. The germline V gene has CDR1 MDHEN and CDR2 SYDVKM. With 8 bases removed from V and 0 bases from J, the gap between germline ends came to 17 bases. The CDR3 loop is CASRSGRVYSNQPQHF. CDR3 nucleotide sequence: TGTGCCAGCCGTTCCGGCAGGGTCTATAGCAATCAGCCCCAGCATTTT.

The V call is TRBV2, the J call TRBJ2-2, with 9 bases identical to TRBD2. CDR3 size: 14 residues. Germline trimming cut 5 bases from V and 7 bases from J; bases unmatched to any gene: 5. From germline, CDR1 is SNHLY and CDR2 FYNNEI. For the CDR3, the DNA is TGTGCCAGCAGTCCGGGACTAGCAATCGGGGAGCTGTTTTTT. As protein: CASSPGLAIGELFF.